Presented here are 19 T cell receptor beta chains from one specimen sequenced in a study of regulatory T cells in long-lasting Graves disease. Time point noted: newly diagnosed GD, antithyroid drugs for less than 3 months. With RNA extracted from PBMCs as input, the TCR library was made. Assembly of TCR beta libraries relied on iRepertoire HTBI primers together with Arm-PCR of CDR3 regions. MiXCR, run by TCRdb on the multiplex PCR reads, gives a single entry per CDR3 protein. The data hold about 360,000 distinct CDR3 sequences, with roughly 15% observed a single time. The same specimen was also included in a second study, on T cells in Graves' hyperthyroidism and ophthalmopathy.

Sequenced material: peripheral blood mononuclear cells (PBMCs), taken at new diagnosis, from a patient treated with antithyroid drugs. The origin of the receptors is a woman younger than 30 with Graves disease.

This clonotype has ten or more counts. The genes are TRBV6-1 and TRBJ2-7, with D possibly matching TRBD1 (6 bases). In germline, CDR1 is MNHNS, CDR2 SASEGT. V lost 5 bases to trimming and J lost 3 bases, with 14 bases between them. CDR3 size: 14 residues. DNA for the CDR3: TGTGCCAGCAGTCCCACCGACAGGATCTACGAGCAGTACTTC. It codes for CASSPTDRIYEQYF.

The sample holds many counts of this clonotype. The V call is TRBV30, the J call TRBJ2-7, with 11 positions matching TRBD2. J was trimmed by 6 bases and V by 7 bases; bases with no gene match: 8. The CDR3 is made up of 13 amino acids. Germline V gene sequence: CDR1 GTSNPN, CDR2 SVGIG (reference sequence). CDR3 amino acids: CAFSLAGVGEQYF. The DNA for the CDR3 is TGTGCCTTCTCACTAGCGGGAGTTGGCGAGCAGTACTTC.

As concerns this clonotype: It differs at one base from a far larger clone, so likely a read error. J is TRBJ2-1 and V is TRBV4-2, with D perhaps being TRBD1 or TRBD2 (5 bases each). The end of the DNA fits TRBJ2-5 better, so the J call may be wrong. There are 15 residues in the CDR3. Germline CDR1 is LGHNA and CDR2 is YNFKEQ. The DNA of the CDR3 is TGTGCCAGCGGCCAAGAGTTCGGGGCCCAAGAGACCCAGTACTTC. Amino acid sequence: CASGQEFGAQETQYF.

Ten or more counts support this clonotype. This chain links TRBV6-7 with TRBJ2-7, with 7 bases matching TRBD2. TRBV6-7 is an open reading frame, and its role is uncertain. The J segment lost 0 bases and the V segment lost 7 bases, leaving 9 bases of the junction unmatched. The CDR3 totals 15 residues. The CDR3 is CASTTGGPPSYEQYF. The CDR3 DNA reads TGTGCCAGCACCACGGGGGGACCCCCCTCCTACGAGCAGTACTTC.

This clonotype was picked up one time. V and J are TRBV11-2 and TRBJ2-1; 9 bases are shared with TRBD1. Germline lookup yields CDR1 SGHAT and CDR2 FQNNGV. V trimming: 2 bases; J trimming: 8 bases; junction bases outside the gene matches: 7. This CDR3 contains 15 residues. CDR3 protein: CASSLRGDRVDEQFF. The CDR3 DNA is TGTGCCAGCAGCTTAAGGGGGGACAGGGTCGATGAGCAGTTCTTC.

Written as DNA, the CDR3 is TGTGCCAGCAGTTCGCTCTTCACCGGGACTAGCGGCTACGAGCAGTACTTC. Amino acids: CASSSLFTGTSGYEQYF. The chain uses TRBV27 and TRBJ2-7, with TRBD2 matching over 11 bases. V lost 4 bases and J lost 3; bases outside the gene matches: 11. The germline CDR1 and CDR2 sequences are MNHEY and SMNVEV (reference sequence). The CDR3 is made up of 17 amino acids.

Concerning this clonotype: A read error may explain this, as a much larger clone is one base away. The chain is built from TRBV3-1 and TRBJ1-6; D call uncertain. In germline, CDR1 is LGHDT, CDR2 YNNKEL (reference sequence). CDR3 size: 14 residues. CDR3 nucleotides: TGTGCCAGCAGCCAAGGGGAGAGGAATTCACCCCCCCACTTT. Translation: CASSQGERNSPPHF.

This clonotype was seen ten or more times. The chain carries TRBV5-5 and TRBJ2-3; a weak D match, TRBD2 (6 bases). With 2 bases removed from V and 6 bases from J, the gap between germline ends came to 16 bases. The CDR3 runs 15 residues. CDR1 and CDR2 (germline): SGHKS, YYEKEE (reference sequence). CDR3 in DNA: TGTGCCAGCAGCTTAGGAATAGCGGACGGGGATACGCAGTATTTT. Translation: CASSLGIADGDTQYF.

This clonotype was observed a handful of times. The J gene is TRBJ2-1, the V gene TRBV14; perhaps TRBD2 as D (6 bases). CDR1 is SGHDN and CDR2 is FVKESK in the germline V gene. The V end was cut by 1 base, the J end by 3 bases, with 19 bases between. The CDR3 totals 18 residues. CDR3 region: CASSQGRGAGYVYNEQFF. The DNA of the CDR3 is TGTGCCAGCAGCCAAGGGCGCGGCGCGGGATACGTCTACAATGAGCAGTTCTTC.

This clonotype was seen a single time. CDR3 DNA: TGTGCCAGCAGCCAAGCGGGACCCGGCACAGATACGCAGTATTTT. It is translated as CASSQAGPGTDTQYF. The genes are TRBV3-1 and TRBJ2-3, with D perhaps assigned TRBD1 or TRBD2 (5 bases each). The CDR3 covers 15 residues. V lost 1 base, J lost 1 base, and 9 bases lay in between. Germline V CDR1 and CDR2: LGHDT, YNNKEL (reference sequence).

This clonotype occurred many times. The chain joins TRBV9 to TRBJ2-1; TRBD1 might be the D (6 bases). Germline values: CDR1 SGDLS, CDR2 YYNGEE. This CDR3 has 15 residues. The V and J ends lost 4 bases and 4 bases respectively, with 15 bases between them. The CDR3 DNA sequence: TGTGCCAGCAGCCCAACCAGGGGACAATACAATGAGCAGTTCTTC. It encodes CASSPTRGQYNEQFF.

This clonotype was recorded many times. The rearrangement uses TRBV5-1 and TRBJ2-1; D remains ambiguous. Trimming cost V 4 bases and J 6 bases, with 20 bases left between them. CDR3 length: 16 amino acids. The germline V gene encodes CDR1 SGHRS and CDR2 YFSETQ. CDR3 sequence reads: CASSASRTSLGNEQFF. As DNA, the CDR3 is TGCGCCAGCAGCGCCTCGCGGACCTCCCTGGGCAATGAGCAGTTCTTC. Together with reference TRBV5-1 and TRBJ2-1, the CDR3 gives the full variable domain: KAGVTQTPRYLIKTRGQQVTLSCSPISGHRSVSWYQQTPGQGLQFLFEYFSETQRNKGNFPGRFSGRQFSNSRSEMNVSTLELGDSALYLCASSASRTSLGNEQFFGPGTRLTVL.

This clonotype occurred many times. The J gene is TRBJ2-7, the V gene TRBV11-2; the D gene is possibly TRBD2 (5 bases). The CDR3 runs 13 residues. Trimming cost V 0 bases and J 7 bases, with 10 bases left between them. The germline CDR1 and CDR2 sequences are SGHAT and FQNNGV. CDR3 bases: TGTGCCAGCAGCTTAGATATAACGGGGGAGCAGTACTTC. This codes for CASSLDITGEQYF.

Comments on this clonotype: This may be a read error: a much more frequent sequence differs by one nucleotide. The chain combines TRBV6-1 with TRBJ2-3, with D tentatively TRBD1 (5 bases). This CDR3 has 14 amino acids. Germline V gives CDR1 MNHNS, CDR2 SASEGT. CDR3 DNA sequence: TGTACCAGCAGTCGAAGGGGATTGGGAGATACGCAGTATTTT. It translates to CTSSRRGLGDTQYF.

This clonotype has ten or more counts. This rearrangement joins TRBV7-9 to TRBJ2-1; TRBD2 aligns across 8 bases. Germline V gene sequence: CDR1 SEHNR, CDR2 FQNEAQ (reference sequence). The trim removed 7 bases at V and 0 bases at J, leaving 5 bases unmatched. The CDR3 sequence is 15 residues long. The CDR3 reads CASTVAGLSYNEQFF. The CDR3 bases are TGTGCCAGCACCGTAGCGGGGCTCTCCTACAATGAGCAGTTCTTC.

This clonotype was seen more than once but under ten times. The chain joins TRBV4-1 to TRBJ2-1, with D perhaps given as TRBD1 or TRBD2 (5 bases each). Trimming took off 4 bases at V and 5 bases at J, with 15 bases between the two ends. The CDR3 extends over 15 amino acids. CDR1 is MGHRA, CDR2 YSYEKL, per germline. The CDR3 region has the DNA TGCGCCAGCAGCCCCCGGGACCAAGGGAACAATGAGCAGTTCTTC. As protein: CASSPRDQGNNEQFF.

Only a few counts were recorded for this clonotype. This chain connects TRBV4-2 to TRBJ1-3; 11 bases fit TRBD1. V was pared by 5 bases and J by 8 bases, with 5 bases of the junction left unmatched. The CDR3 contains 14 residues. Germline V gene lookup returns CDR1 LGHNA and CDR2 YNFKEQ. Here the CDR3 DNA reads TGTGCCAGCAGCGAAGGGACAGGGGGTTACACCATATATTTT. It encodes CASSEGTGGYTIYF.

This clonotype was counted a few times. The V call is TRBV29-1, the J call TRBJ2-7; D unresolved. The CDR3 has 11 residues. The ends were cut back, 4 bases at V and 3 bases at J, with 7 bases in the middle. The germline gives CDR1 SQVTM, CDR2 ANQGSEA. Written as DNA, the CDR3 is TGCAGCGTTGTCGGAATCTACGAGCAGTACTTC. Amino acid sequence: CSVVGIYEQYF.

This clonotype was recorded many times. The CDR3 nucleotides are TGTGCCAGCACGTACGGGACAGCCAGTTTATTATTATCTGGAAACACCATATATTTT. Its protein is CASTYGTASLLLSGNTIYF. This chain links TRBV12-3 or TRBV12-4 with TRBJ1-3, with 7 bases identical to TRBD1. The ends lost 7 bases at V and 1 base at J; junction bases unmatched: 19. The CDR3 length is 19 residues.